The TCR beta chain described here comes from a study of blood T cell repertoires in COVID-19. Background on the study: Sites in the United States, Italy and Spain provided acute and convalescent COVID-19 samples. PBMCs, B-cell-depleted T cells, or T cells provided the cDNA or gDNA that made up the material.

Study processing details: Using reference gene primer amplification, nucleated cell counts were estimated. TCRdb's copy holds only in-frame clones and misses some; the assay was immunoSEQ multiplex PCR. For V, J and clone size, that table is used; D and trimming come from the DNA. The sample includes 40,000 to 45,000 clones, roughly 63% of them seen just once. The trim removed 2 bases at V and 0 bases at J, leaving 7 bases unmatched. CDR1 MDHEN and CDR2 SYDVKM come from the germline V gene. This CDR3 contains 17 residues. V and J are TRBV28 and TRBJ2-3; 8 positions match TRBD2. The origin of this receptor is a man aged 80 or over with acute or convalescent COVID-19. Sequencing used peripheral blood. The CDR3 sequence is CASSLAGGLLSTDTQYF. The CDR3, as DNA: TGTGCCAGCAGTTTAGCGGGGGGCCTACTTAGCACAGATACGCAGTATTTT.